What follows describes a single T cell receptor beta chain. Its antigen is unknown. Base qualities are missing; no much larger clone stands one base away. These data belong to a study of CD8 T cells in Susac syndrome (dated by TCRdb to about 2019). For the study in its entirety: Among the Susac syndrome patients who were sequenced, clinically active disease was present in about six and clinical remission was observed in fewer than 10. At blood withdrawal, Susac syndrome patients were either therapy-naive, taking corticosteroids (in some cases with IVIg as well), or taking IVIg alone. Whether CD8+ T cell activation and differentiation in Susac syndrome was antigen driven was tested using repertoire sequencing. On the study overall, not on this receptor specifically: The number of individuals in the TCR sequencing and HLA analysis was acknowledged as relatively small. The CD4+ T cell repertoire of patients with Susac syndrome showed no detectable clonal expansion.

The germline V gene (reference sequence) provides CDR1 SGHNT and CDR2 YYREEE. Including cysteine and phenylalanine, the CDR3 has 16 amino acids. Here the CDR3 DNA is all that survives: 48 bases in frame from base 1. Trimming costs V 0 bases and J 4 bases, and their ends lie 13 bases apart. Peripheral blood CD8+ and CD4+ T cells from healthy donors, Susac syndrome patients and multiple sclerosis patients were profiled using high-throughput TCR beta sequencing. Susac syndrome patients met recently defined diagnostic criteria for definite or probable disease. Bulk CD8+ and CD4+ T cells were purified magnetically by negative isolation, whereas CD8+ TEMRA cells were enriched by FACS. Blood was drawn into EDTA tubes, processed within 24 hours, and PBMCs were isolated by density gradient centrifugation. PBMCs destined for TCR sequencing were cryopreserved in liquid nitrogen and later thawed in a 37 °C water bath. The sorted or isolated CD4+, CD8+ and CD8+ TEMRA cells reached a purity of at least 90%.

RNA was extracted using the RNeasy kit, and roughly 0.45 to 1 microgram was reverse transcribed with random hexamers. The immunoSEQ multiplex PCR assay, covering 54 Vbeta and 13 Jbeta segments, was used to amplify TCR beta CDR3 regions. PCR amplification bias was corrected using a synthetic template baseline for primer optimization and computational correction. The authors' analysis ran thus. Reads were annotated to V, D and J genes per IMGT and analyzed with immunoSEQ Analyzer, keeping only productive sequences. To calculate clonality, Shannon entropy was normalized by log2 of the number of productive unique sequences and then subtracted from one. For each patient and control, public and private clones were evaluated among the 100 most prevalent clones. Clones were defined as Susac-specific if absent from the healthy and MS cohorts, from 1052 published viral clones and from other ImmuneACCESS disease sequences. TCRdb itself trimmed the public reads at Q25 with fastp, ran MiXCR and retained productive beta chains. Rows matching on CDR3 protein sequence are summarized as one entry with the most common DNA and genes. Clone size and V and J calls follow TCRdb, not the original study. Present in this sample are 71,000 or so distinct CDR3 sequences, 93% of which were seen just once. Roughly 0.16% of the sample comes from the top ten.

This receptor was identified in a human donor with Susac syndrome. The sequence is built from TRBV5-4 and TRBJ2-2; too little of a D gene remains to name it. The sequencing sample was made of CD4+ T cells from PBMCs. The CDR3 amino acid sequence is: CASSLVGTATTGELFF. DNA sequence: TGTGCCAGCAGCTTGGTAGGCACGGCGACCACCGGGGAGCTGTTTTTT.